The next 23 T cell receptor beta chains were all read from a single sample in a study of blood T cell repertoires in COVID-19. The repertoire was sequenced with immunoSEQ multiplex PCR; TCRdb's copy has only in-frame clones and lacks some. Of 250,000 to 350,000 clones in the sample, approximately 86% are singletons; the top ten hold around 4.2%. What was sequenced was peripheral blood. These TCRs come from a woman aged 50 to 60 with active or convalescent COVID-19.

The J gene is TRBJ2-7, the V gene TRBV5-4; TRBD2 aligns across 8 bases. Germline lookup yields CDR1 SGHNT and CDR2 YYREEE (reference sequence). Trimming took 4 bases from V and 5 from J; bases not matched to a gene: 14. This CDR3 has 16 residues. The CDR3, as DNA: TGTGCCAGCAGCGCGGGGGGCCAGGGGTTCAGGAACGAGCAGTACTTC. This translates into CASSAGGQGFRNEQYF.

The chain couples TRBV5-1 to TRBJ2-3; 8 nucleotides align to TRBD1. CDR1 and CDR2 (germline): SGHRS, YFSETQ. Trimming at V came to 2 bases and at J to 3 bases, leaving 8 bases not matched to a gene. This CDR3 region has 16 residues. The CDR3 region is CASSFLQGAGTDTQYF. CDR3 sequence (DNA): TGCGCCAGCAGCTTTCTCCAGGGGGCAGGAACAGATACGCAGTATTTT.

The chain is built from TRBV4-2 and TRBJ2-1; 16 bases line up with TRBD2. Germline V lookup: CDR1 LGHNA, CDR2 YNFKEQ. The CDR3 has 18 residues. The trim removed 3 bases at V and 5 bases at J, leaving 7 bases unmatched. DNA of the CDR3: TGTGCCAGCAGCCAGTCGGGACTAGCGGGAGGGCCAAACAATGAGCAGTTCTTC. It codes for CASSQSGLAGGPNNEQFF.

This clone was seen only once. CDR3 loop: CASSLGGAQGYGYTF. The CDR3, as DNA: TGTGCCAGCAGCCTAGGAGGGGCGCAGGGCTATGGCTACACCTTC. The chain uses TRBV27 and TRBJ1-2, with D possibly TRBD1 on 5 matching bases. The CDR3 covers 15 residues. Trimming took 6 bases from V and 4 from J, leaving 18 bases between them. Germline V CDR1 and CDR2: MNHEY, SMNVEV (reference sequence).

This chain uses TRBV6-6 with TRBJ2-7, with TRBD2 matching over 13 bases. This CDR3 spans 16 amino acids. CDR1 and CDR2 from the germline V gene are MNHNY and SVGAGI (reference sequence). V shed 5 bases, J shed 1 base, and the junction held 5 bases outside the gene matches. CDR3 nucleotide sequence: TGTGCCAGCAGTGGGGGGACTAGCGGGGTGTCCTACGAGCAGTACTTC. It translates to CASSGGTSGVSYEQYF.

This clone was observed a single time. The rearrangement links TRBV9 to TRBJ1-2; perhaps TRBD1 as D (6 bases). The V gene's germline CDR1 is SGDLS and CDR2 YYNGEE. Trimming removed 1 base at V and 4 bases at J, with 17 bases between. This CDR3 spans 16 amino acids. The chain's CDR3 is CASSVSPGQQVYGYTF. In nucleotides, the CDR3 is TGTGCCAGCAGCGTATCCCCCGGACAGCAAGTCTATGGCTACACCTTC.

The CDR3 reads CASSFRGPIHEQYF. CDR3 coding DNA: TGTGCCAGCAGTTTCAGGGGGCCTATACACGAGCAGTACTTC. The genes are TRBV27 and TRBJ2-7; 8 positions match TRBD1. The CDR3 runs 14 residues. V dropped 3 bases and J dropped 5; count of bases not matched to a gene: 6. CDR1 and CDR2 from the germline V gene are MNHEY and SMNVEV (reference sequence).

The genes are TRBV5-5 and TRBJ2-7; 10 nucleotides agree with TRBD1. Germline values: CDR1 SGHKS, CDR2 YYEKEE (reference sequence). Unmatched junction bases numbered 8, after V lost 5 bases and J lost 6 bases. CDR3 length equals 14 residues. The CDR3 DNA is TGTGCCAGCAGTCGAACCGGGACAGGGGTCGAGCAGTACTTC. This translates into CASSRTGTGVEQYF.

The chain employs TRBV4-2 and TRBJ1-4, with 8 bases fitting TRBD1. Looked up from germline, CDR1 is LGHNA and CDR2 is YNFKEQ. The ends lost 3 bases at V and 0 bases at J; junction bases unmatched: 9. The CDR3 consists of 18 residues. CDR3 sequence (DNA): TGTGCCAGCAGCCAGAACAGGGGGTCGGTGGCAACTAATGAAAAACTGTTTTTT. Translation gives CASSQNRGSVATNEKLFF.

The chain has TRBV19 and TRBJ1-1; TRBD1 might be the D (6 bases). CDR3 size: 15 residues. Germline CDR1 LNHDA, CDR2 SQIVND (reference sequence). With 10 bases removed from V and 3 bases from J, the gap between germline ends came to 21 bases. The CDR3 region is CATTPTGQTYTEAFF. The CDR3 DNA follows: TGTGCCACTACGCCGACCGGACAGACCTACACTGAAGCTTTCTTT.

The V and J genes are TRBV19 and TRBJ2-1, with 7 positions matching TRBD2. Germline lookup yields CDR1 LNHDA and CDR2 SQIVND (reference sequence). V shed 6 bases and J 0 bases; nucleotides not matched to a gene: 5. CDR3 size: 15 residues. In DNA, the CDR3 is TGTGCCAGTAGAGAACGCGGGAGCTCCTACAATGAGCAGTTCTTC. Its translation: CASRERGSSYNEQFF.

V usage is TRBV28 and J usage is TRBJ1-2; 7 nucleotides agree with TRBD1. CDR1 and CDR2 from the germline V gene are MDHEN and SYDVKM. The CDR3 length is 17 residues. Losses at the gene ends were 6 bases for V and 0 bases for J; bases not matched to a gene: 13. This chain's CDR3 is CASSPGTAYTPNYGYTF. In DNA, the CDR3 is TGTGCCAGCAGCCCCGGGACAGCCTATACCCCTAACTATGGCTACACCTTC.

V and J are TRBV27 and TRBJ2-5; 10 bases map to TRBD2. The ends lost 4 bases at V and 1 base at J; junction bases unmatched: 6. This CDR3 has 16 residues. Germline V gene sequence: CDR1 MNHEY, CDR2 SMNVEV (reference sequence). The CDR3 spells CASSSWTSGFQETQYF. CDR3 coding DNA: TGTGCCAGCAGTTCTTGGACTAGCGGTTTCCAAGAGACCCAGTACTTC.

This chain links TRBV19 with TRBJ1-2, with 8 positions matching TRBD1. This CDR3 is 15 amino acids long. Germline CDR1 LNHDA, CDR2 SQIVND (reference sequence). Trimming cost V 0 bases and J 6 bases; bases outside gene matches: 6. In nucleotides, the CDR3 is TGTGCCAGTAGTATAGATCCGGACAGGGAGGATGGCTACACCTTC. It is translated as CASSIDPDREDGYTF. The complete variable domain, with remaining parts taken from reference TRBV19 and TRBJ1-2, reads DGGITQSPKYLFRKEGQNVTLSCEQNLNHDAMYWYRQDPGQGLRLIYYSQIVNDFQKGDIAEGYSVSREKKESFPLTVTSAQKNPTAFYLCASSIDPDREDGYTFGSGTRLTVV.

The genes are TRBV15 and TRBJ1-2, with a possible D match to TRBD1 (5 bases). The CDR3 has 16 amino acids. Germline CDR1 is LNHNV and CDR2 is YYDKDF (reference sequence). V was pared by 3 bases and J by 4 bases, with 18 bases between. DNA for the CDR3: TGTGCCACCAGCAGTGGGACTGCATACCGTTCCTATGGCTACACCTTC. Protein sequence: CATSSGTAYRSYGYTF.

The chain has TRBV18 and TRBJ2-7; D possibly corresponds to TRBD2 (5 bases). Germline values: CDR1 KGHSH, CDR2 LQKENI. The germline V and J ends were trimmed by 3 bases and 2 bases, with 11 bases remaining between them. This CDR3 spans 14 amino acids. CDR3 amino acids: CASSPNTGTYEQYF. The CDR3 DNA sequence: TGTGCCAGCTCACCGAATACGGGGACCTACGAGCAGTACTTC.

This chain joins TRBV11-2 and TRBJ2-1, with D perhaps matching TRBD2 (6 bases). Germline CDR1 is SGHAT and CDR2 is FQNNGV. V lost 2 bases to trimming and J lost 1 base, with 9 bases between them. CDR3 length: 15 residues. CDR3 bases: TGTGCCAGCAGCTTACGGAGGGATTCCTACAATGAGCAGTTCTTC. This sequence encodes CASSLRRDSYNEQFF. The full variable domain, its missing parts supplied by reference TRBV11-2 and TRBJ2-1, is EAGVAQSPRYKIIEKRQSVAFWCNPISGHATLYWYQQILGQGPKLLIQFQNNGVVDDSQLPKDRFSAERLKGVDSTLKIQPAKLEDSAVYLCASSLRRDSYNEQFFGPGTRLTVL.

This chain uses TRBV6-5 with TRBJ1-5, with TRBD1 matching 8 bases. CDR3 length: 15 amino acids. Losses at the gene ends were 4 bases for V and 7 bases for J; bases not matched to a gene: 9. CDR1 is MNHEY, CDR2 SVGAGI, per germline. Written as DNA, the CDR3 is TGTGCCAGCAGTTCATCATCAGGGGGCGACCAGCCCCAGCATTTT. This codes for CASSSSSGGDQPQHF.

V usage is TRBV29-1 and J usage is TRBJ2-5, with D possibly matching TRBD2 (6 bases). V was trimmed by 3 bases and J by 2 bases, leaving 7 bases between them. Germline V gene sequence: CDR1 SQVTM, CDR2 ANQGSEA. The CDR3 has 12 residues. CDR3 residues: CSVESGQETQYF. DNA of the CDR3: TGCAGCGTTGAGAGCGGGCAAGAGACCCAGTACTTC.

The CDR3 here is CASSLVSRGSGNTIYF. CDR3 DNA: TGTGCCAGCAGCTTAGTGTCAAGGGGCTCAGGAAACACCATATATTTT. The rearrangement uses TRBV7-8 and TRBJ1-3; a weak D match, TRBD1 (5 bases). The germline V gene has CDR1 SGHVS and CDR2 FQNEAQ. The CDR3 totals 16 residues. V was cut by 1 base and J by 4 bases, with 14 bases left in between.

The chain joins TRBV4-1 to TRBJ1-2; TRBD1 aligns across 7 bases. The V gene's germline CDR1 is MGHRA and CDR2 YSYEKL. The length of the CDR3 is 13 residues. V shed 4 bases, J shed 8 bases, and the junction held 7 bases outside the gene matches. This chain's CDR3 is CASSRVDRDGYTF. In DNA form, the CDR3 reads TGCGCCAGCAGCCGTGTTGACAGGGACGGCTACACCTTC.

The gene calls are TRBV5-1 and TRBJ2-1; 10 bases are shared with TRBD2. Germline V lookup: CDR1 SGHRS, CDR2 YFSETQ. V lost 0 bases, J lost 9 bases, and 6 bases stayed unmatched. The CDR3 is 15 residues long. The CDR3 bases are TGCGCCAGCAGCTTGGCAGCGGGAGGGCCTGGTGAGCAGTTCTTC. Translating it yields CASSLAAGGPGEQFF.

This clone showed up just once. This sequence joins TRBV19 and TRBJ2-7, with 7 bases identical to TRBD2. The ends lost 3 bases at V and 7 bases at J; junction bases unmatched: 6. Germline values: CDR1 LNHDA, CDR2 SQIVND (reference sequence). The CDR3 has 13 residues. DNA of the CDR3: TGTGCCAGTAGTATGAGCGGGATGAGGGAGCAGTACTTC. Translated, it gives CASSMSGMREQYF.